This paragraph reports one T cell receptor beta chain. This entry belongs to a study of technical replicates of blood from a handful of donors. This table comes from immunoSEQ multiplex PCR, and its TCRdb copy is limited to in-frame clones, with some not included. The table lists around 95,000 clones, around 96% of them singletons, with about 0.25% in the top ten. The junction had 15 bases not matched to a gene; V was cut back by 5 bases and J by 0 bases. Looked up from germline, CDR1 is MNHEY and CDR2 is SMNVEV (reference sequence). The CDR3 runs to 18 residues. The sequence came from a human donor in good health. Sequencing was done on a sample of T cells isolated from PBMCs. The chain employs TRBV27 and TRBJ2-5; 7 bases line up with TRBD2. CDR3 nucleotides: TGTGCCAGCAGTCTTGGGACTACAAAATCTTGGTACCAAGAGACCCAGTACTTC. Translated: CASSLGTTKSWYQETQYF.